This T cell receptor beta chain was captured in a study of cytomegalovirus exposure and HLA in healthy donors. Study-wide background: Earlier work reported 117 million unique TCR beta sequences from 180 million or so T cells. The study, taken as a whole, reports: Cytomegalovirus status, reportedly, was diagnosed with high specificity and sensitivity by the classifier. The study recorded 150 to 200 TCR beta chains that were cytomegalovirus-associated.

About this clone itself: The antigen remains unidentified.

The PCR made use of 60 Vbeta and 13 Jbeta primers. The assay was immunoSEQ multiplex PCR, and TCRdb's table has in-frame clones only and misses some. The sample shows roughly 120,000 clones, approximately 80% of them seen only once. Trimming left V 5 bases short and J 6 bases short, with 18 bases between. The germline gives CDR1 SEHNR, CDR2 FQNEAQ (reference sequence). The CDR3 length is 15 residues. The receptor was derived from a man younger than 35 in good health and CMV-seronegative. V is TRBV7-9 and J is TRBJ2-3, with D perhaps TRBD1 (6 bases). The sample consisted of PBMCs. CDR3 bases: TGTGCCAGCAGCATAGGGACAAGCCATACGGATACGCAGTATTTT. As protein: CASSIGTSHTDTQYF.